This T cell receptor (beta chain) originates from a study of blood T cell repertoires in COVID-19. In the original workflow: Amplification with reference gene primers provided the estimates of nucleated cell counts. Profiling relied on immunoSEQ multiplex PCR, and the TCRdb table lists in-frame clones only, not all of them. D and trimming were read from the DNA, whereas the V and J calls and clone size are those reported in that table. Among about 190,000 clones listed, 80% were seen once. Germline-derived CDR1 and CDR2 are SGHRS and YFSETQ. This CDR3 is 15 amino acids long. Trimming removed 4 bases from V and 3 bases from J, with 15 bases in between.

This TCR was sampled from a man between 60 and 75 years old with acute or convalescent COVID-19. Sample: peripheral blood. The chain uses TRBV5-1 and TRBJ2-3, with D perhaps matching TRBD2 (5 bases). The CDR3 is CASSPSDLRTDTQYF. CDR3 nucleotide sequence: TGCGCCAGCAGCCCATCGGACTTGAGAACAGATACGCAGTATTTT.